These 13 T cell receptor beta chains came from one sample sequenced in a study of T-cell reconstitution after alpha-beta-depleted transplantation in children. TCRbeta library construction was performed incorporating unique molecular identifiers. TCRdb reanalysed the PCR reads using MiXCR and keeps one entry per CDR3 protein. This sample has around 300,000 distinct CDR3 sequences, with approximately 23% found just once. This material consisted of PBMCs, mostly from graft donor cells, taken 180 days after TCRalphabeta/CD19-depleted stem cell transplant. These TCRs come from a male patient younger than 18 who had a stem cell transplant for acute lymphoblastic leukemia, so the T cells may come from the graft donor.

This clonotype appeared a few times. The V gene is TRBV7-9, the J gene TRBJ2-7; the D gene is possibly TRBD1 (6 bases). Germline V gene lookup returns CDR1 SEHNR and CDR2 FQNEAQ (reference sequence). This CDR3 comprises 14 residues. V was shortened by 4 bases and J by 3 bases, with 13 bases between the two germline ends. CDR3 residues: CASSWDTGFYEQYF. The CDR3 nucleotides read TGTGCCAGCAGCTGGGACACCGGATTCTACGAGCAGTACTTC.

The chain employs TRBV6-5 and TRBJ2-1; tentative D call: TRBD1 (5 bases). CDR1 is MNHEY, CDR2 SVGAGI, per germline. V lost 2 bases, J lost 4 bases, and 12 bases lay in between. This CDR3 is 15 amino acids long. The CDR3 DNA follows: TGTGCCAGCAGTTACGATTGGGCAGGGTACAATGAGCAGTTCTTC. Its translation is CASSYDWAGYNEQFF.

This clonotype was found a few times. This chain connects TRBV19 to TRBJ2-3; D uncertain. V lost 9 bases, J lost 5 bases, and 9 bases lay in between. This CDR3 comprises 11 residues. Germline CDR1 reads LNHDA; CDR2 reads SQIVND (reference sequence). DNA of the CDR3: TGTGCCAGCGACTCTGGAGATACGCAGTATTTT. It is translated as CASDSGDTQYF.

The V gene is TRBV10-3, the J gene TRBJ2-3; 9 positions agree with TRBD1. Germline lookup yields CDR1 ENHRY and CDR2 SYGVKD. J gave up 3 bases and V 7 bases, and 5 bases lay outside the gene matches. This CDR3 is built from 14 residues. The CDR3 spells CAIIGDRETDTQYF. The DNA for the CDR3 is TGTGCCATCATTGGGGACAGGGAAACAGATACGCAGTATTTT.

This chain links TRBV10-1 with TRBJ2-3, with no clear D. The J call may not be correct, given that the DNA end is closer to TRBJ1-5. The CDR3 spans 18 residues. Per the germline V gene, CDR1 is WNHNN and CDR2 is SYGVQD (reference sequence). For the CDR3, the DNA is TGCGCCAGCAGTGAGTCGAGGACCTTAGCGGGAGTCACAGATACGCAGCATTTT. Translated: CASSESRTLAGVTDTQHF.

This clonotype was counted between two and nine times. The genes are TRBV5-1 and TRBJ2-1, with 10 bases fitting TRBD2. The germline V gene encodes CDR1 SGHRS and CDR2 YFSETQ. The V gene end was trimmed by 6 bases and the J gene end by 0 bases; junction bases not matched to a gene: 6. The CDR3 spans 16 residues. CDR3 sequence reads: CASTGLAESSYNEQFF. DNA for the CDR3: TGCGCCAGCACCGGACTAGCGGAGAGCTCCTACAATGAGCAGTTCTTC. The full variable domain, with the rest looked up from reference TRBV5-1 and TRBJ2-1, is KAGVTQTPRYLIKTRGQQVTLSCSPISGHRSVSWYQQTPGQGLQFLFEYFSETQRNKGNFPGRFSGRQFSNSRSEMNVSTLELGDSALYLCASTGLAESSYNEQFFGPGTRLTVL.

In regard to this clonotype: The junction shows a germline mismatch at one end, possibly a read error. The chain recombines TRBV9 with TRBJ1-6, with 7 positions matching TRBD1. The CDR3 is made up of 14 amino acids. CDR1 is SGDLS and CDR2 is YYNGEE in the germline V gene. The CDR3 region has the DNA TGTGCCAGCAGCGTACAGGGGGGAAATTCACCCCTCCAATTT. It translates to CASSVQGGNSPLQF.

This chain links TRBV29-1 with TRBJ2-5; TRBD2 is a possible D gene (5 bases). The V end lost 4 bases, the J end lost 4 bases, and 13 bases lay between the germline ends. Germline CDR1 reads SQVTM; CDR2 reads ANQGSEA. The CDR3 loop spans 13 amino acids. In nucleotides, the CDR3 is TGCAGCGTTGGAGAACTAGGTCGAGAGACCCAGTACTTC. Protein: CSVGELGRETQYF.

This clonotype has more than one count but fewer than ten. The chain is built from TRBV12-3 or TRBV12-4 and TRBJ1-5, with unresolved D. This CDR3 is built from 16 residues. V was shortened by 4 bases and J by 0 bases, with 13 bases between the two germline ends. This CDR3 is CASSSGPRVSNQPQHF. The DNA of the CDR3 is TGTGCCAGCAGTTCAGGTCCCCGGGTTAGCAATCAGCCCCAGCATTTT.

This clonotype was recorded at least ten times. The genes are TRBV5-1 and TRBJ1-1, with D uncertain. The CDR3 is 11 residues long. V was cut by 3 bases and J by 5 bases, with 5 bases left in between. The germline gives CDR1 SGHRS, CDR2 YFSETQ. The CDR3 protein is CASSSRTEAFF. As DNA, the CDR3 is TGCGCCAGCAGCTCCCGGACTGAAGCTTTCTTT. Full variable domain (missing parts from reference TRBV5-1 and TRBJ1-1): KAGVTQTPRYLIKTRGQQVTLSCSPISGHRSVSWYQQTPGQGLQFLFEYFSETQRNKGNFPGRFSGRQFSNSRSEMNVSTLELGDSALYLCASSSRTEAFFGQGTRLTVV.

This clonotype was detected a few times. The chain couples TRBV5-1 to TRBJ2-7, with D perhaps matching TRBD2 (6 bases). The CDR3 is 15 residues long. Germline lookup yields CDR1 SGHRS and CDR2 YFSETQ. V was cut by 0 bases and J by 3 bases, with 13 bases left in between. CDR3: CASSLGPMGGYEQYF. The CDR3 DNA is TGCGCCAGCAGCTTGGGTCCGATGGGAGGCTACGAGCAGTACTTC. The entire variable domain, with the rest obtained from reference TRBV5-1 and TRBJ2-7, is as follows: KAGVTQTPRYLIKTRGQQVTLSCSPISGHRSVSWYQQTPGQGLQFLFEYFSETQRNKGNFPGRFSGRQFSNSRSEMNVSTLELGDSALYLCASSLGPMGGYEQYFGPGTRLTVT.

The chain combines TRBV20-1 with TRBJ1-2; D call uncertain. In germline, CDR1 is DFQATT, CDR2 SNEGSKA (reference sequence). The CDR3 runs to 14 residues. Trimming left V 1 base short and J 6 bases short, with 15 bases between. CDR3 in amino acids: CSARGAQRSHGYTF. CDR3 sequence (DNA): TGCAGTGCTAGAGGGGCGCAGCGGTCCCATGGCTACACCTTC.

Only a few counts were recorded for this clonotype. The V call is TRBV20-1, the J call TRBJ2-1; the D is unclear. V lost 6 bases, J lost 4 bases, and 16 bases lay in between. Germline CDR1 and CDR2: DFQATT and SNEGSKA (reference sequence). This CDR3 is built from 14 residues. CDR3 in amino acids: CSATPLVSYNEQFF. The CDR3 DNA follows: TGCAGTGCCACCCCGCTAGTATCTTACAATGAGCAGTTCTTC.